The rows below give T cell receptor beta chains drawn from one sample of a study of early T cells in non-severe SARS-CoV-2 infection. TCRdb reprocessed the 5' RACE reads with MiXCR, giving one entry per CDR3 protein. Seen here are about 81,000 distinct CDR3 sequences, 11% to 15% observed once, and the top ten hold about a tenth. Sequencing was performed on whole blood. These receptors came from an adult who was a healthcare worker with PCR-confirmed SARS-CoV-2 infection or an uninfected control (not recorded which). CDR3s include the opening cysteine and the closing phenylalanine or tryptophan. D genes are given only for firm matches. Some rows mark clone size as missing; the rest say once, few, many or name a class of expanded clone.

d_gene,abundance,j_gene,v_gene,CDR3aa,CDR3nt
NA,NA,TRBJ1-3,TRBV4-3,CASSQADGTYGNTIYF,TGCGCCAGCAGCCAAGCGGACGGGACGTATGGAAACACCATATATTTT
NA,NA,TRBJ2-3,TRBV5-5,CASSLGQGIADTQYF,TGTGCCAGCAGCTTGGGTCAGGGAATAGCAGATACGCAGTATTTT
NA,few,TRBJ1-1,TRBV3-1,CASSQGTGTRSKAFF,TGTGCCAGCAGCCAAGGTACCGGGACAAGGTCAAAAGCTTTCTTT
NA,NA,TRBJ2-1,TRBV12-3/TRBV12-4,CASTQAWRDSYNEQFF,TGTGCCAGCACCCAGGCATGGCGCGACTCCTACAATGAGCAGTTCTTC
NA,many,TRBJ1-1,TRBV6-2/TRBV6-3,CASKENTEAFF,TGTGCCAGCAAAGAGAACACTGAAGCTTTCTTT
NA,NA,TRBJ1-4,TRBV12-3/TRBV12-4,CASSLDRSFGEKLFF,TGTGCCAGCAGTTTAGATCGGAGCTTCGGTGAAAAACTGTTTTTT
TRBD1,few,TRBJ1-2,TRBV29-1,CSVFGQDNYGYTF,TGCAGCGTTTTCGGACAGGATAACTATGGCTACACCTTC
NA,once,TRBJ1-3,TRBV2,CARQHGNTIYF,TGTGCCAGACAACACGGAAACACCATATATTTT
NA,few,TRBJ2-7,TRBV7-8,CASSPDSSSYEQYF,TGTGCCAGCAGCCCGGACAGCAGCTCCTACGAGCAGTACTTC
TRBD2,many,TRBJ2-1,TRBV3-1,CASSLTLAGGRNEQFF,TGTGCCAGCAGTCTAACTTTAGCGGGGGGGCGGAATGAGCAGTTCTTC
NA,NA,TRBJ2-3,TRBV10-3,CAISESRADTQYF,TGTGCCATCAGTGAGTCGCGGGCAGATACGCAGTATTTT
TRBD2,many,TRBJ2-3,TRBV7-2,CASSQLGTSGADTQYF,TGTGCCAGCAGCCAGCTAGGGACTAGCGGCGCGGATACGCAGTATTTT
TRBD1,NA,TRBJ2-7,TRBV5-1,CASSLGGTGRSYEQYF,TGCGCCAGCAGCTTGGGAGGGACAGGGAGGTCCTACGAGCAGTACTTC
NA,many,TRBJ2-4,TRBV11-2,CASKRGTSGKNIQYF,TGTGCCAGCAAACGAGGCACGAGCGGCAAAAACATTCAGTACTTC
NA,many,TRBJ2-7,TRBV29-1,CSVEAGADEQYF,TGCAGCGTTGAGGCAGGGGCGGACGAGCAGTACTTC
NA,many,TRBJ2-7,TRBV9,CASSRADEYYEQYF,TGTGCCAGCAGCCGAGCGGACGAATACTACGAGCAGTACTTC
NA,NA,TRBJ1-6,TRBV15,CATSRDQGSPLHF,TGTGCCACCAGCAGAGATCAGGGTTCACCCCTCCACTTT
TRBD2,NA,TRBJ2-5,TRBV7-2,CASSQGLAGLYF,TGTGCCAGCAGCCAAGGACTAGCGGGTTTGTACTTC
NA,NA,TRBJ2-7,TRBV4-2,CASSQIHRGLVDEQYF,TGTGCCAGCAGCCAAATCCATCGGGGGCTCGTGGACGAGCAGTACTTC
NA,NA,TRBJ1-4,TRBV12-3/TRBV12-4,CASSLTNEKLFF,TGTGCCAGCAGCCTCACTAATGAAAAACTGTTTTTT
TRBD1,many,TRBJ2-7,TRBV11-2,CASSLDRLYYEQYF,TGTGCCAGCAGCTTGGACAGGTTATACTACGAGCAGTACTTC
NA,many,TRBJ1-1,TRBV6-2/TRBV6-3,CASIIGTEAFF,TGTGCCAGCATTATCGGTACTGAAGCTTTCTTT
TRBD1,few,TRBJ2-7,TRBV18,CASSPGQSYEQYF,TGTGCCAGCTCTCCGGGACAGTCCTACGAGCAGTACTTC
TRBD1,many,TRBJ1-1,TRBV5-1,CASTTSDRGGTEAFF,TGCGCCAGCACCACTTCCGACAGGGGAGGTACTGAAGCTTTCTTT
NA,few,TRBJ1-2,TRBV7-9,CASSTLDPGVYGYTF,TGTGCCAGCAGCACACTTGATCCCGGAGTCTACGGCTACACCTTC
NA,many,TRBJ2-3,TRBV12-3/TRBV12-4,CASSQGRGDTQYF,TGTGCCAGCAGTCAGGGCCGAGGCGATACGCAGTATTTT
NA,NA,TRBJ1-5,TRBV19,CASSQWGEALVQPQHF,TGTGCCAGTAGTCAATGGGGGGAAGCCCTAGTTCAGCCCCAGCATTTT
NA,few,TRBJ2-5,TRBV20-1,CSARAPGAGLETQYF,TGCAGTGCTAGGGCCCCCGGCGCGGGGCTAGAGACCCAGTACTTC
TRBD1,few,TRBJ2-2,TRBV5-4,CASRAAPGGQITGELFF,TGTGCCAGCAGAGCGGCCCCAGGGGGCCAAATCACCGGGGAGCTGTTTTTT
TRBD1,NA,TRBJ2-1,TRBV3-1,CASSNQDRGPYGEQFF,TGTGCCAGCAGCAACCAAGACAGGGGGCCTTACGGTGAGCAGTTCTTC
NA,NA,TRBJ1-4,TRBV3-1,CASSLGIMGEKLFF,TGTGCCAGCAGCCTGGGGATAATGGGGGAAAAACTGTTTTTT
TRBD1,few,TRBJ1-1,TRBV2,CASSAQRTGRNTEAFF,TGTGCCAGCAGTGCTCAGAGGACAGGGAGGAACACTGAAGCTTTCTTT
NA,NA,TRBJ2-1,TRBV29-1,CSVIDSYNEQFF,TGCAGCGTTATAGACTCCTACAATGAGCAGTTCTTC
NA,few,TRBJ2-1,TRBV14,CASSPDWLSSYNEQFF,TGTGCCAGCAGCCCCGATTGGTTAAGCTCCTACAATGAGCAGTTCTTC
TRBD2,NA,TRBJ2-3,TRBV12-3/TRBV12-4,CASSRQTSGGGADTQYF,TGTGCCAGCAGTCGGCAGACTAGCGGGGGGGGTGCAGATACGCAGTATTTT
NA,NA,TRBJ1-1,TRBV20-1,CGLAVNTEAFF,TGCGGATTAGCAGTGAACACTGAAGCTTTCTTT
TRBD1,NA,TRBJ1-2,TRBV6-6,CASSFTPRGQGGDGYTF,TGTGCCAGCAGTTTCACTCCCCGGGGCCAAGGGGGCGATGGCTACACCTTC
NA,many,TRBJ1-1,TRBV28,CASSWNAEAFF,TGTGCCAGCAGTTGGAACGCTGAAGCTTTCTTT
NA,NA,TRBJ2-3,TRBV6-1,CASTYVTSTDTQYF,TGTGCCAGCACCTACGTTACTAGCACAGATACGCAGTATTTT
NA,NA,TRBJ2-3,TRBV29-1,CSVAATASTDTQYF,TGCAGCGTGGCGGCGACGGCTAGCACAGATACGCAGTATTTT
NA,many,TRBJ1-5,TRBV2,CASSERRAGNQPQHF,TGTGCCAGCAGTGAGCGCAGGGCTGGCAATCAGCCCCAGCATTTT
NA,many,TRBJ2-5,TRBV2,CASSQDKQETQYF,TGTGCCAGCAGTCAGGACAAGCAAGAGACCCAGTACTTC
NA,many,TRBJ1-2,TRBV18,CASSPVGDKPLGYTF,TGTGCCAGCTCACCAGTTGGGGACAAGCCTTTAGGCTACACCTTC
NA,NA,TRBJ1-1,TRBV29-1,CSVPWTRGKNTEAFF,TGCAGCGTTCCGTGGACCCGGGGGAAGAACACTGAAGCTTTCTTT
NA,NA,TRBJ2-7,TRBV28,CASSVPSGQYF,TGTGCCAGCAGTGTCCCGTCGGGGCAGTACTTC
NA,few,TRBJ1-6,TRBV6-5,CASSDSSYNSPLHF,TGTGCCAGCAGTGACAGCTCCTATAATTCACCCCTCCACTTT
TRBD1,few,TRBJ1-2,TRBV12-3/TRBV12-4,CASTGQGTNYGYTF,TGTGCCAGCACCGGACAGGGGACTAACTATGGCTACACCTTC
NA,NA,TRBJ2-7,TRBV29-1,CSVAQASSYEQYF,TGCAGCGTTGCCCAGGCTAGCTCCTACGAGCAGTACTTC
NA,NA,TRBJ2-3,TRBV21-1,CASSPIRLAAPDTQYF,TGTGCCAGCAGTCCCATACGACTAGCCGCCCCAGATACGCAGTATTTT
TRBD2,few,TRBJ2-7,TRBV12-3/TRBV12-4,CASSLQLAGGPSTIAYEQYF,TGTGCCAGCAGTCTTCAGCTAGCGGGGGGGCCCTCCACAATCGCCTACGAGCAGTACTTC
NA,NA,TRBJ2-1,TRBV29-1,CSVEAGSEQFF,TGCAGCGTTGAAGCCGGGAGTGAGCAGTTCTTC
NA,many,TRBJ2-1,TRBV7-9,CASSLGLAGYNEQFF,TGTGCCAGCAGCTTAGGTCTAGCAGGCTACAATGAGCAGTTCTTC
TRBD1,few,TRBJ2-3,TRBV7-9,CASSVQGGGTDTQYF,TGTGCCAGCAGCGTCCAAGGGGGCGGCACAGATACGCAGTATTTT